Below, 24 T cell receptor beta chains from the same sample are listed, as sequenced in a study of cytomegalovirus exposure and HLA in healthy donors. The PCR had 60 Vbeta and 13 Jbeta primers. The data were produced by immunoSEQ multiplex PCR, yet TCRdb's version contains in-frame clones alone and is incomplete. This table has approximately 170,000 clones, approximately 80% appearing once. The sequenced sample consisted of PBMCs. These receptors were collected from a man aged 18 to 29 in good health and CMV-seropositive.

The rearrangement joins TRBV2 to TRBJ2-5; 7 positions agree with TRBD2. The assigned J gene may be wrong: the sequence end matches TRBJ2-7 better. This CDR3 has 14 amino acids. Germline V gene sequence: CDR1 SNHLY, CDR2 FYNNEI. The CDR3 here is CATESRPGGYEQYF. The CDR3 region has the DNA TGTGCCACCGAGTCCCGACCGGGGGGCTACGAGCAGTACTTC.

The sample holds one count of this clone. The rearrangement joins TRBV29-1 to TRBJ2-2, with D tentatively TRBD2 (6 bases). The germline V gene encodes CDR1 SQVTM and CDR2 ANQGSEA. CDR3 length: 13 residues. Trimming shortened V by 5 bases and J by 0 bases, and 7 bases separated the two germline ends. The CDR3 bases are TGCAGCGTTCTAGCGACGAACACCGGGGAGCTGTTTTTT. Its translation is CSVLATNTGELFF.

The chain joins TRBV5-1 to TRBJ1-1; D is perhaps TRBD1 (5 bases). V was clipped by 3 bases and J by 5 bases, with 11 bases between them. This CDR3 is 13 amino acids long. Germline CDR1 SGHRS, CDR2 YFSETQ. CDR3 sequence: CASSYTGGTEAFF. CDR3 DNA sequence: TGCGCCAGCAGCTACACAGGAGGGACTGAAGCTTTCTTT.

The rearrangement uses TRBV7-2 and TRBJ2-1, with 8 bases fitting TRBD2. Germline lookup yields CDR1 SGHTA and CDR2 FQGNSA. The CDR3 consists of 15 residues. V dropped 5 bases and J dropped 0; count of bases not matched to a gene: 3. The CDR3 reads CASSRGGGSYNEQFF. CDR3 nucleotide sequence: TGTGCCAGCAGCCGGGGGGGAGGCTCCTACAATGAGCAGTTCTTC.

V is TRBV2 and J is TRBJ2-1, with 14 positions matching TRBD2. The germline V gene has CDR1 SNHLY and CDR2 FYNNEI. Trimming cost V 6 bases and J 10 bases; bases outside gene matches: 8. The length of the CDR3 is 15 residues. The CDR3 loop is CASRPGLAGVGEQFF. As DNA, the CDR3 is TGTGCCAGCAGACCGGGACTAGCGGGAGTAGGGGAGCAGTTCTTC. Full variable domain (rest looked up from reference TRBV2 and TRBJ2-1): EPEVTQTPSHQVTQMGQEVILRCVPISNHLYFYWYRQILGQKVEFLVSFYNNEISEKSEIFDDQFSVERPDGSNFTLKIRSTKLEDSAMYFCASRPGLAGVGEQFFGPGTRLTVL.

J is TRBJ2-7 and V is TRBV6-1; a possible D gene is TRBD2 (7 bases). Germline V lookup: CDR1 MNHNS, CDR2 SASEGT. The CDR3 is 14 amino acids. Between the trimmed V and J ends, which lost 4 bases and 3 bases, there was a span of 13 bases. CDR3 DNA sequence: TGTGCCAGCAGTGTGGCGGGGGCCTACTACGAGCAGTACTTC. Its translation: CASSVAGAYYEQYF.

The genes are TRBV7-2 and TRBJ2-1, with 7 bases that match TRBD1. CDR1 is SGHTA, CDR2 FQGNSA, per germline. There are 17 residues in the CDR3. Trimming removed 5 bases from V and 4 bases from J; junction bases left unmatched: 14. Here the CDR3 reads CASSPAAWDSSYNEQFF. CDR3 DNA sequence: TGTGCCAGCAGCCCCGCTGCTTGGGACAGTAGTTACAATGAGCAGTTCTTC.

The sample holds one count of this clone. The chain links TRBV11-1 to TRBJ1-3; no firm D call. Germline V lookup: CDR1 SGHAT, CDR2 FQDESV (reference sequence). The V end was cut by 3 bases, the J end by 4 bases, with 13 bases between. CDR3 size: 15 residues. CDR3 loop: CASSFRRGSGNTIYF. CDR3 DNA: TGTGCCAGCAGCTTCCGGCGCGGTTCAGGAAACACCATATATTTT. Full variable domain (rest looked up from reference TRBV11-1 and TRBJ1-3): EAEVAQSPRYKITEKSQAVAFWCDPISGHATLYWYRQILGQGPELLVQFQDESVVDDSQLPKDRFSAERLKGVDSTLKIQPAELGDSAMYLCASSFRRGSGNTIYFGEGSWLTVV.

This sequence joins TRBV5-4 and TRBJ2-2; 7 bases agree with TRBD1. The ends lost 2 bases at V and 1 base at J; junction bases unmatched: 5. This CDR3 region has 16 residues. Germline-derived CDR1 and CDR2 are SGHNT and YYREEE (reference sequence). The CDR3 region is CASSLPGQRNTGELFF. The CDR3 region has the DNA TGTGCCAGCAGCTTACCGGGACAGAGGAACACCGGGGAGCTGTTTTTT.

The chain carries TRBV29-1 and TRBJ2-6; 7 nucleotides line up with TRBD1. The CDR3 runs 14 residues. Germline loops: CDR1 SQVTM, CDR2 ANQGSEA. Trimming cost V 7 bases and J 2 bases; bases outside gene matches: 5. For the CDR3, the DNA is TGCAGCGCCGGACAGGCGGCTGGGGCCAACGTCCTGACTTTC. Protein product: CSAGQAAGANVLTF.

The chain is built from TRBV30 and TRBJ2-7; 9 bases map to TRBD2. In germline, CDR1 is GTSNPN, CDR2 SVGIG (reference sequence). The CDR3 has 15 residues. V trimming: 0 bases; J trimming: 4 bases; junction bases outside the gene matches: 7. The CDR3 reads CAWSVRGSGSYEQYF. DNA for the CDR3: TGTGCCTGGAGTGTACGGGGTAGCGGGAGTTACGAGCAGTACTTC.

The V and J genes are TRBV27 and TRBJ2-5; D ambiguous. The J call may not be correct, given that the DNA end is closer to TRBJ2-7. The CDR3 has 13 residues. Germline values: CDR1 MNHEY, CDR2 SMNVEV (reference sequence). CDR3 nucleotide sequence: TGTGCCAGCAGTTTGGGTAGCCACTACGAGCAGTACTTC. This sequence encodes CASSLGSHYEQYF.

The chain couples TRBV27 to TRBJ2-7; tentatively, D is TRBD1 (7 bases). Trimming left V 3 bases short and J 6 bases short, with 12 bases between. This CDR3 has 13 residues. CDR1 and CDR2 from the germline V gene are MNHEY and SMNVEV (reference sequence). CDR3 DNA: TGTGCCAGCAGTTTGGCAGGGGGACTCGAGCAGTACTTC. Encoded protein: CASSLAGGLEQYF.

A single count supports this clone. The V and J genes are TRBV6-1 and TRBJ2-3; TRBD2 matches 8 bases. Trimming removed 2 bases from V and 3 bases from J; junction bases left unmatched: 7. The CDR3 covers 16 residues. The germline gives CDR1 MNHNS, CDR2 SASEGT. Written as DNA, the CDR3 is TGTGCCAGCAGTGAAAACCGGGGGGGCCGGACAGATACGCAGTATTTT. It encodes CASSENRGGRTDTQYF.

The rearrangement links TRBV2 to TRBJ2-7; D is possibly TRBD1 (6 bases). The germline gives CDR1 SNHLY, CDR2 FYNNEI. Between the trimmed V and J ends, which lost 8 bases and 4 bases, there was a span of 18 bases. The CDR3 has 14 amino acids. The CDR3 loop reads CASFSGESSYEQYF. The CDR3 bases are TGTGCCAGCTTTTCAGGGGAGTCCTCTTACGAGCAGTACTTC.

This clone appeared once. This chain joins TRBV5-4 and TRBJ2-2; possible D gene TRBD1, 6 bases. Germline V lookup: CDR1 SGHNT, CDR2 YYREEE (reference sequence). V was pared by 1 base and J by 2 bases, with 15 bases between. CDR3 length equals 17 residues. The CDR3 DNA reads TGTGCCAGCAGCTTGTTGTGGCAGGGGCAAAACACCGGGGAGCTGTTTTTT. The encoded protein is CASSLLWQGQNTGELFF.

The rearrangement links TRBV4-1 to TRBJ2-7; possible D gene TRBD2, 5 bases. Germline-derived CDR1 and CDR2 are MGHRA and YSYEKL. The V end was cut by 3 bases, the J end by 0 bases, with 6 bases between. This CDR3 comprises 13 residues. CDR3 nucleotides: TGCGCCAGCAGCCATGGGAGCTCCTACGAGCAGTACTTC. It specifies CASSHGSSYEQYF.

The rearrangement links TRBV28 to TRBJ2-7; 7 bases line up with TRBD2. J was trimmed by 1 base and V by 7 bases; bases with no gene match: 4. Germline assignment: CDR1 MDHEN and CDR2 SYDVKM. The CDR3 is 13 amino acids. The CDR3 protein is CASKSGASYEQYF. CDR3 DNA sequence: TGTGCCAGCAAGAGCGGGGCTTCCTACGAGCAGTACTTC.

The genes are TRBV5-1 and TRBJ2-7; a weak D match, TRBD1 (5 bases). Germline assignment: CDR1 SGHRS and CDR2 YFSETQ. The length of the CDR3 is 14 residues. V was pared by 0 bases and J by 2 bases, with 9 bases between. In nucleotides, the CDR3 is TGCGCCAGCAGCTTGGCGGCAGGGCCCTACGAGCAGTACTTC. This gives the protein CASSLAAGPYEQYF.

J is TRBJ1-5 and V is TRBV2; perhaps TRBD1 as D (6 bases). Germline loops: CDR1 SNHLY, CDR2 FYNNEI. The CDR3 has 14 residues. V lost 5 bases to trimming and J lost 7 bases, with 15 bases between them. CDR3 in amino acids: CASSIQGKGQPQHF. In DNA, the CDR3 is TGTGCCAGCAGTATCCAGGGGAAGGGACAGCCCCAGCATTTT.

This clone was counted between two and nine times. V and J are TRBV4-1 and TRBJ1-5; D remains unclear. Between the trimmed V and J ends, which lost 4 bases and 2 bases, there was a span of 12 bases. Germline CDR1 is MGHRA and CDR2 is YSYEKL. This CDR3 is 15 amino acids long. CDR3 protein: CASSPVEEGNQPQHF. The CDR3 nucleotides are TGCGCCAGCAGCCCTGTCGAGGAGGGCAATCAGCCCCAGCATTTT.

V is TRBV21-1 and J is TRBJ2-5; the table assigns TRBD2, which was not confirmed against the DNA. TRBV21-1 is a documented pseudogene. The CDR3 covers 16 residues. The CDR3 reads CASSTSSGIFGETQYF. The CDR3 DNA sequence: TGTGCCAGCAGCACGTCTAGCGGGATCTTCGGGGAGACCCAGTACTTC.

The rearrangement joins TRBV2 to TRBJ1-1; TRBD1 aligns across 7 bases. Unmatched junction bases numbered 8, after V lost 4 bases and J lost 3 bases. This CDR3 is 15 amino acids long. Germline CDR1 SNHLY, CDR2 FYNNEI. The CDR3 spells CASSVVGTADTEAFF. CDR3 DNA sequence: TGTGCCAGCAGTGTCGTGGGGACAGCAGACACTGAAGCTTTCTTT.

V gene TRBV7-6 combines with J gene TRBJ2-7, with 8 bases identical to TRBD1. The junction had 10 bases not matched to a gene; V was cut back by 2 bases and J by 1 base. Germline loops: CDR1 SGHVS, CDR2 FNYEAQ. The CDR3 covers 17 residues. Written as DNA, the CDR3 is TGTGCCAGCAGCTTAAGTTCCCCAGGGACAGGTTCCTACGAGCAGTACTTC. It encodes CASSLSSPGTGSYEQYF.